Below are 27 T cell receptor beta chains sequenced from a single sample in a study of cytomegalovirus exposure and HLA in healthy donors. This PCR relied on a set of 60 Vbeta primers and 13 Jbeta primers. The table came from immunoSEQ multiplex PCR; TCRdb's copy has only in-frame clones and leaves some out. The sample contains approximately 40,000 clones, 66% of which appear only once. The sequenced material came from PBMCs. These receptors were obtained from a man in his fifties in good health and CMV-seropositive.

CDR3 loop: CASSLGQGRTDTQYF. The CDR3 coding sequence is TGCGCCAGCAGCTTGGGACAGGGCCGAACAGATACGCAGTATTTT. V and J are TRBV5-1 and TRBJ2-3; 7 nucleotides agree with TRBD1. CDR1 SGHRS and CDR2 YFSETQ come from the germline V gene. The CDR3 totals 15 residues. Trimming removed 0 bases from V and 3 bases from J; junction bases left unmatched: 4.

In this sample, this clone turned up a few times. The chain joins TRBV6-1 to TRBJ2-1, with no clear D. The CDR3 consists of 13 residues. CDR1 and CDR2 from the germline V gene are MNHNS and SASEGT. Deletions cut 5 bases from V and 2 bases from J, with 7 bases between. The CDR3 loop reads CASSPPAYNEQFF. Written as DNA, the CDR3 is TGTGCCAGCAGTCCCCCGGCCTACAATGAGCAGTTCTTC.

This chain connects TRBV5-4 to TRBJ2-3; 13 bases are shared with TRBD2. This CDR3 has 18 amino acids. V was clipped by 2 bases and J by 3 bases; unmatched bases: 9. Germline assignment: CDR1 SGHNT and CDR2 YYREEE (reference sequence). CDR3: CASSFTSGGAKRTDTQYF. The CDR3 nucleotides are TGTGCCAGCAGCTTCACTAGCGGGGGGGCCAAGAGGACAGATACGCAGTATTTT. The entire variable domain, with the rest obtained from reference TRBV5-4 and TRBJ2-3, is as follows: ETGVTQSPTHLIKTRGQQVTLRCSSQSGHNTVSWYQQALGQGPQFIFQYYREEENGRGNFPPRFSGLQFPNYSSELNVNALELDDSALYLCASSFTSGGAKRTDTQYFGPGTRLTVL.

The chain combines TRBV11-2 with TRBJ1-2; D is uncertain. Germline values: CDR1 SGHAT, CDR2 FQNNGV. The CDR3 runs 15 residues. Trimming took 0 bases from V and 8 from J, leaving 16 bases between them. CDR3 nucleotide sequence: TGTGCCAGCAGCTTAGATGAGCACGGGGTAGAAGGCTACACCTTC. This codes for CASSLDEHGVEGYTF.

V is TRBV18 and J is TRBJ2-3; a possible D gene is TRBD2 (5 bases). V was clipped by 3 bases and J by 4 bases, with 5 bases between them. This CDR3 contains 12 residues. The germline gives CDR1 KGHSH, CDR2 LQKENI. CDR3 nucleotide sequence: TGTGCCAGCTCACCGAGGGCAGATACGCAGTATTTT. It specifies CASSPRADTQYF. The whole variable domain, filled in from reference TRBV18 and TRBJ2-3, reads NAGVMQNPRHLVRRRGQEARLRCSPMKGHSHVYWYRQLPEEGLKFMVYLQKENIIDESGMPKERFSAEFPKEGPSILRIQQVVRGDSAAYFCASSPRADTQYFGPGTRLTVL.

This sequence joins TRBV19 and TRBJ1-5; possible D gene TRBD1, 5 bases. The CDR3 loop spans 14 amino acids. V was trimmed by 7 bases and J by 4 bases, leaving 14 bases between them. The V gene's germline CDR1 is LNHDA and CDR2 SQIVND (reference sequence). The CDR3 sequence: CASKPRGWNQPQHF. In DNA, the CDR3 is TGTGCCAGTAAACCTAGGGGTTGGAATCAGCCCCAGCATTTT.

The V call is TRBV5-1, the J call TRBJ1-2; D possibly corresponds to TRBD1 (5 bases). The CDR3 spans 13 residues. V lost 4 bases and J 4 bases, leaving 11 bases between the germline ends. Germline V gives CDR1 SGHRS, CDR2 YFSETQ. The CDR3 spells CASSGGGSYGYTF. Written as DNA, the CDR3 is TGCGCCAGCAGCGGGGGGGGGTCCTATGGCTACACCTTC.

This clone was seen a handful of times. This chain's CDR3 is CASRGDRVTDTQYF. DNA of the CDR3: TGCGCCAGCCGAGGGGACAGGGTGACAGATACGCAGTATTTT. The chain joins TRBV5-1 to TRBJ2-3; 9 bases align to TRBD1. CDR3 length: 14 amino acids. The J segment lost 3 bases and the V segment lost 7 bases, leaving 6 bases of the junction unmatched. CDR1 is SGHRS and CDR2 is YFSETQ in the germline V gene.

This sequence joins TRBV7-9 and TRBJ2-3; D call uncertain. The CDR3 covers 14 residues. V was cut by 2 bases and J by 5 bases, with 11 bases left in between. Germline loops: CDR1 SEHNR, CDR2 FQNEAQ (reference sequence). CDR3 nucleotides: TGTGCCAGCAGCTTAATGAATAGTAAAGATACGCAGTATTTT. Its protein is CASSLMNSKDTQYF.

The chain employs TRBV5-1 and TRBJ2-7; possible D gene TRBD1, 5 bases. This CDR3 is 13 amino acids long. The germline V gene has CDR1 SGHRS and CDR2 YFSETQ. V lost 3 bases, J lost 6 bases, and 13 bases lay in between. The CDR3 here is CASSWTPRVEQYF. The CDR3 bases are TGCGCCAGCAGCTGGACGCCCAGGGTCGAGCAGTACTTC. Full variable domain (missing parts from reference TRBV5-1 and TRBJ2-7): KAGVTQTPRYLIKTRGQQVTLSCSPISGHRSVSWYQQTPGQGLQFLFEYFSETQRNKGNFPGRFSGRQFSNSRSEMNVSTLELGDSALYLCASSWTPRVEQYFGPGTRLTVT.

This clone was observed once. The chain is built from TRBV12-5 and TRBJ2-2, with TRBD1 matching 10 bases. Germline assignment: CDR1 LGHNT and CDR2 FRNRAP. J gave up 3 bases and V 6 bases, and 10 bases lay outside the gene matches. The CDR3 is 17 residues long. This CDR3 reads CASGPGTGAFYTGELFF. CDR3 in DNA: TGTGCTAGTGGGCCCGGGACAGGGGCGTTCTACACCGGGGAGCTGTTTTTT.

V and J are TRBV29-1 and TRBJ2-3; D gene uncertain. The CDR3 is made up of 15 amino acids. V was shortened by 0 bases and J by 2 bases, with 12 bases between the two germline ends. Germline V gene sequence: CDR1 SQVTM, CDR2 ANQGSEA. The CDR3 is CSVEDYSRNTDTQYF. The CDR3, as DNA: TGCAGCGTTGAAGATTACAGTAGGAACACAGATACGCAGTATTTT.

V usage is TRBV28 and J usage is TRBJ1-1; 7 nucleotides align to TRBD1. J was trimmed by 1 base and V by 4 bases; bases with no gene match: 3. CDR1 is MDHEN, CDR2 SYDVKM, per germline. The CDR3 consists of 14 residues. Here the CDR3 DNA reads TGTGCCAGCAGTTCACAGGGGAGGAACACTGAAGCTTTCTTT. Translated, it gives CASSSQGRNTEAFF.

This clone was seen a handful of times. The rearrangement joins TRBV7-6 to TRBJ2-7; 8 bases map to TRBD2. Germline V gene lookup returns CDR1 SGHVS and CDR2 FNYEAQ. The CDR3 loop spans 14 amino acids. Trimming took 3 bases from V and 6 from J; bases not matched to a gene: 7. The DNA for the CDR3 is TGTGCCAGCAGCTTTAGCGGGGTAGACTCCGAGCAGTACTTC. Amino acid sequence: CASSFSGVDSEQYF.

V gene TRBV6-6 combines with J gene TRBJ1-2; 7 bases match TRBD1. The V gene's germline CDR1 is MNHNY and CDR2 SVGAGI (reference sequence). This CDR3 is built from 14 residues. V was pared by 3 bases and J by 4 bases, with 5 bases of the junction left unmatched. The CDR3 is CASSYLQGTYGYTF. Written as DNA, the CDR3 is TGTGCCAGCAGTTATTTACAGGGGACCTATGGCTACACCTTC.

This clone was found a few times. V usage is TRBV6-1 and J usage is TRBJ2-7; 7 nucleotides align to TRBD1. V lost 8 bases to trimming and J lost 2 bases; unmatched junction nucleotides: 6. Germline V lookup: CDR1 MNHNS, CDR2 SASEGT. The CDR3 has 13 residues. The CDR3 here is CASLLQGAYEQYF. CDR3 DNA sequence: TGTGCCAGCCTCCTCCAGGGGGCCTACGAGCAGTACTTC.

The CDR3 nucleotides are TGTGCCAGCGGACAGGGTCGGTCTTCCTACGAGCAGTACTTC. This codes for CASGQGRSSYEQYF. This chain uses TRBV7-2 with TRBJ2-7; 8 bases agree with TRBD1. Unmatched junction bases numbered 7, after V lost 8 bases and J lost 1 base. The CDR3 covers 14 residues. CDR1 SGHTA and CDR2 FQGNSA come from the germline V gene. Supplemented by reference TRBV7-2 and TRBJ2-7, the full variable domain reads GAGVSQSPSNKVTEKGKDVELRCDPISGHTALYWYRQSLGQGLEFLIYFQGNSAPDKSGLPSDRFSAERTGGSVSTLTIQRTQQEDSAVYLCASGQGRSSYEQYFGPGTRLTVT.

This chain links TRBV30 with TRBJ2-7, with D tentatively TRBD2 (5 bases). The germline V gene has CDR1 GTSNPN and CDR2 SVGIG (reference sequence). This CDR3 is 12 amino acids long. V lost 3 bases and J lost 4, with 10 bases in between. The CDR3 sequence is CAWRKRRYEQYF. The CDR3 DNA is TGTGCCTGGAGGAAGCGGCGGTACGAGCAGTACTTC.

The rearrangement links TRBV9 to TRBJ1-5; D might be TRBD1 (6 bases). The V end was cut by 4 bases, the J end by 1 base, with 12 bases between. Germline values: CDR1 SGDLS, CDR2 YYNGEE. The CDR3 covers 15 residues. DNA for the CDR3: TGTGCCAGCAGCCTAACCGGGACAAGCAATCAGCCCCAGCATTTT. Translating it yields CASSLTGTSNQPQHF.

The chain recombines TRBV5-4 with TRBJ2-7, with TRBD2 matching 13 bases. V lost 0 bases to trimming and J lost 6 bases; unmatched junction nucleotides: 6. The CDR3 covers 16 residues. CDR1 is SGHNT and CDR2 is YYREEE in the germline V gene (reference sequence). DNA of the CDR3: TGTGCCAGCAGCTTGGCACTAGCGGGGGGGCCCGGCGAGCAGTACTTC. Its translation: CASSLALAGGPGEQYF.

This clone has a single count. V is TRBV6-6 and J is TRBJ2-3; the D gene is possibly TRBD1 (6 bases). Trimming stripped 10 bases from V and 2 bases from J, with 13 bases between. This CDR3 has 13 residues. Germline assignment: CDR1 MNHNY and CDR2 SVGAGI (reference sequence). CDR3 DNA sequence: TGTGCCACCTGGGGGCGGTCCACAGATACGCAGTATTTT. Translated: CATWGRSTDTQYF.

This clone has just one count. The genes are TRBV18 and TRBJ1-1, with D possibly TRBD1 on 6 matching bases. Trimming took off 6 bases at V and 3 bases at J, with 11 bases between the two ends. The CDR3 runs to 13 residues. In germline, CDR1 is KGHSH, CDR2 LQKENI. The chain's CDR3 is CASSQGGDTEAFF. For the CDR3, the DNA is TGTGCCAGCTCCCAAGGGGGAGACACTGAAGCTTTCTTT.

The V and J genes are TRBV4-2 and TRBJ2-1, with 7 bases aligning to TRBD1. Germline V CDR1 and CDR2: LGHNA, YNFKEQ. The CDR3 totals 16 residues. J lost 2 bases, V lost 4 bases, and 8 bases had no gene match. CDR3 in amino acids: CASSPLEGAPYNEQFF. The DNA for the CDR3 is TGTGCCAGCAGCCCACTCGAGGGGGCTCCCTACAATGAGCAGTTCTTC.

The sample holds one count of this clone. The gene calls are TRBV7-2 and TRBJ2-5, with TRBD2 matching 10 bases. CDR1 and CDR2 (germline): SGHTA, FQGNSA. V dropped 1 base and J dropped 5; count of bases not matched to a gene: 10. The CDR3 sequence is 17 residues long. In nucleotides, the CDR3 is TGTGCCAGCAGCTTAGGGGCTAGCGGGGGAATTAGGGAGACCCAGTACTTC. Translation: CASSLGASGGIRETQYF.

The chain uses TRBV6-1 and TRBJ2-1; 9 nucleotides align to TRBD2. CDR3 length equals 14 residues. Germline values: CDR1 MNHNS, CDR2 SASEGT. The V gene end was trimmed by 8 bases and the J gene end by 5 bases; junction bases not matched to a gene: 7. CDR3 amino acids: CASLRLAGNNEQFF. In nucleotides, the CDR3 is TGTGCCAGCCTTCGTCTAGCGGGGAACAATGAGCAGTTCTTC.

This clone was observed a few times. J is TRBJ1-3 and V is TRBV7-6; 12 bases fit TRBD1. The CDR3 runs to 19 residues. V was pared by 5 bases and J by 2 bases, with 13 bases of the junction left unmatched. Germline loops: CDR1 SGHVS, CDR2 FNYEAQ. The CDR3 here is CASSDSLGQGAFAGNTIYF. The DNA for the CDR3 is TGTGCCAGCAGCGACAGCCTGGGACAGGGGGCGTTCGCTGGAAACACCATATATTTT.

This chain links TRBV4-1 with TRBJ1-6; D is ambiguous. Trimming took 0 bases from V and 2 from J, leaving 8 bases between them. Germline-derived CDR1 and CDR2 are MGHRA and YSYEKL. This CDR3 has 16 amino acids. The CDR3 nucleotides are TGCGCCAGCAGCCAAGATCCGGGAGCCTATAATTCACCCCTCCACTTT. As protein: CASSQDPGAYNSPLHF.